One and the same sample provided the 2 T cell receptor beta chains below, sequenced in a study of blood T cell repertoires in COVID-19. Produced via immunoSEQ multiplex PCR; TCRdb's table is partial and in-frame only. Seen here are 200,000 to 250,000 clones, roughly nine tenths observed once, and the top ten hold just over 2.5%. The material sequenced was PBMCs or T cells enriched from blood (not recorded which). The origin of the receptors is a woman aged 25 to 39 who had recovered from COVID-19.

This chain connects TRBV9 to TRBJ2-7; TRBD1 agrees at 8 bases. This CDR3 region has 15 residues. Germline V gene lookup returns CDR1 SGDLS and CDR2 YYNGEE. Losses at the gene ends were 0 bases for V and 6 bases for J; bases not matched to a gene: 8. CDR3 nucleotides: TGTGCCAGCAGCGTAGTGCCCAGGGGGCTTGGCGAGCAGTACTTC. Translated: CASSVVPRGLGEQYF.

This chain uses TRBV5-6 with TRBJ1-4, with D unresolved. Germline CDR1 and CDR2: SGHDT and YYEEEE. The CDR3 is made up of 15 amino acids. The V and J ends lost 4 bases and 0 bases respectively, with 10 bases between them. The DNA for the CDR3 is TGTGCCAGCAGCCACAGATTTGCAACTAATGAAAAACTGTTTTTT. Its translation is CASSHRFATNEKLFF.